The clone carrying this T cell receptor (beta chain) has at least ten counts. The CDR3 length is 14 residues. Germline V gene lookup returns CDR1 DFQATT and CDR2 SNEGSKA (reference sequence). V dropped 6 bases and J dropped 4 bases, with 18 bases sitting between them. TCRdb re-called the 5' RACE reads through MiXCR, storing one row per CDR3 protein. The sample lists around 300,000 distinct CDR3 sequences, about 4% seen once, with around 23% in the top ten. This specimen comes from a study of T cells after yellow fever vaccination. This chain uses TRBV20-1 with TRBJ2-5, with D possibly TRBD1 on 6 matching bases. The receptor comes from a man between 18 and 35 years old who received the YFV17D yellow fever vaccine. The sequencing here drew on PBMCs, taken 5 days after the yellow fever booster vaccination. CDR3 sequence reads: CSAPMIGGRETQYF. In DNA form, the CDR3 reads TGCAGTGCCCCAATGATTGGGGGCAGAGAGACCCAGTACTTC.